This paragraph covers one T cell receptor (beta chain) sequence. Its binding antigen is unknown. Base qualities are not provided; no much larger clone lies one nucleotide away. The library was produced with the immunoSEQ multiplex PCR assay. A mixture of 60 forward primers for TCR Vbeta segments and 13 reverse primers for TCR Jbeta segments was used in the multiplex PCR. The CDR3 region of rearranged TCR beta genes was amplified from genomic DNA with a multiplex PCR assay. The amplified TCR beta libraries were sequenced on the Illumina HiSeq System as 87-base-pair reads. The published analysis was carried out like this. A later analysis counted 65 million to 90 million unique TCR beta chains across the 666 repertoires, and around 12 million of these chains were shared by at least two donors. A nearest-neighbor algorithm error-corrected the raw reads and collapsed the reads into unique sequences, merging closely related sequences to remove PCR and sequencing errors. V, D and J gene segments were assigned by aligning CDR3 sequences to IMGT reference sequences. For a sequence to be retained, a match of at least six nucleotides to both a V gene segment and a J gene segment was required. A rearrangement counted as productive if the CDR3 had no stop codons and remained in frame with V and J, and every other rearrangement counted as non-productive. CDR3 was defined according to IMGT convention as the region running from the second conserved V-encoded cysteine to the conserved J-encoded phenylalanine. Sequences without an unambiguous match to a single V gene segment were excluded from the earlier analysis of almost 600 of the donors. In an earlier analysis of about 590 of the donors, a V segment was called functional when productive rearrangements were above 56.7%, and segregating when the standard deviation between donors exceeded 5%. A statistical classification framework was built for diagnosing cytomegalovirus status from the catalog of TCR beta chain sequences. V and J gene assignment, in a later analysis, came from comparing TCR nucleotide sequences with IMGT/GENE-DB human TR gene sequences. The TCRdist pipeline was used in a later analysis to assign CDR3 sequences and most-parsimonious VDJ recombination scenarios. In a later analysis, every TCR beta chain was defined by the combination of its CDR3 amino acid sequence and its V-gene family, and reads without a unique V-gene family were dropped. To address suspected cross-contamination and a sequencing artifact, a later analysis removed around 590 highly shared, low-generation-probability nucleotide sequences. In a later analysis, a clonal expansion index for each public chain was calculated from normalized within-repertoire ranks of inferred template counts. A later analysis computed generation probabilities with a VDJ recombination model fitted to out-of-frame rearrangements, and checked the results against IGoR. In a later analysis, hypergeometric tests were used to score TCR-TCR, TCR-HLA and TCR-CMV co-occurrence, with a repertoire-size bias correction applied to TCR pairs. A later analysis estimated false discovery rates by permuting HLA or CMV assignments 20 times. In a later analysis, co-occurring TCRs were grouped using DBSCAN, and TCRdist sequence similarity was added for clustering within HLA-allele-positive subsets. Co-occurrence clustering excluded repertoires with fewer than 30,000 or more than 120,000 public chains, plus five with anomalous nucleotide sharing. In its TCRdb copy, this immuneACCESS table keeps in-frame sequences only and misses some clones. Where compared with another copy, unresolved V genes explain less than half of these, and the others have no known cause. That table is the source of V, J and clone size, and D and trimming were worked out from the DNA. In all, the sample holds 85,000 to 130,000 clones, and around 80% of those were seen once. Clones ranked in the top ten supply over 12% of the sample.

These data come from a study of cytomegalovirus exposure and HLA in healthy donors (dated by TCRdb to about 2017). Context from the whole study: According to an earlier analysis of several hundred of the donors, about 179 million T cells yielded roughly 110 million unique TCR beta sequences and about 300 Gb of sequence data. Roughly 300 gigabases of sequencing data and 78 million or so unique TCR sequences were included in an early release covering about 700 HLA-typed donors. Of the roughly 410 genotyped donors, 75% to 85% were placed in the genetic ancestry cluster associated with self-reported Caucasian donors. The study aimed to test whether signatures of past pathogen exposure could be identified by cataloging public T cell receptors. The T cell repertoires of 666 subjects were profiled by immunosequencing and related to cytomegalovirus serostatus. A separate validation cohort of 100 to 150 different subjects was used in addition to the roughly 620-subject first cohort. To predict cytomegalovirus infection status, the study combined high-throughput TCR immunosequencing, statistical association of individual TCRs with disease status, and machine learning. A later analysis re-analyzed previously published TCR beta repertoires from 550 to 700 donors and added high-resolution HLA genotyping to study TCR occurrence patterns. In the later analysis, no new phenotypic data were used to find candidate immune exposures; instead, reliance was placed on TCR beta sequences and their occurrence across donors. In an earlier analysis of 550 to 700 of the donors, high-throughput TCR beta sequencing was used to judge whether each TCR beta V gene segment behaved as functional or pseudogenic. Donor age, sex, ethnicity and CMV serostatus were compiled alongside the repertoire data. A later genetic analysis used genome-wide SNP genotypes for about three fifths of the 666 donors, treating that subset as a discovery cohort. All discovery cohort repertoires had been generated using a single sequencing platform. Both class I and class II loci were covered by HLA typing, at four-digit resolution. Typing coverage varied by locus: roughly 629-640 donors for A, B, C, DRB1 and DQB1; around 560 for DQA1; over 600 for DPA1; more than 450 for DPB1. Roughly 5 DR-DQ haplotypes were handled as single units for association and clustering, since linkage in the cohort was strong. Across approximately 400 genotyped donors of the cohort, an average of roughly 250,000 unique TCR beta nucleotide sequences per donor were sequenced, and 15% to 20% of those sequences were non-productive.

Overall results and qualifications from the work: A later analysis reported that several top co-occurrence clusters appeared linked to parvovirus B19, influenza, CMV and Epstein-Barr virus. In a later analysis, TCR association rates were found to vary across HLA loci, with the most associated TCRs seen for DRB1 alleles and the fewest for HLA-C alleles. A later analysis found that HLA-associated TCR beta chains were more clonally expanded and had lower generation probabilities than equally common non-associated chains. HLA typing was unavailable for some donors at each locus, so association tests used only the typed subset. The earlier analysis of some 560 of the donors excluded roughly 17 rarely observed V segments, including chromosome 9 orphons, because counts were too low. This cohort had only TCR beta chains sequenced, and the lack of alpha or paired-chain data limited which features could be detected. In both the original and validation cohorts, the classifier was reported to diagnose cytomegalovirus status with high specificity and sensitivity. Because the 87-base-pair reads could not distinguish some IMGT-functional V segments, including TRBV6-2 and TRBV6-3, those segments were excluded. Broadly in line with IMGT annotations, most TCR beta V segments showed up in productive rearrangements about 87% or about 30% of the time in an earlier analysis of several hundred of the donors. In vitro tests confirmed that a few of the cytomegalovirus-associated TCR beta chains recognize cytomegalovirus antigens. According to the authors, the approach could potentially be generalized to other disease states and immunological phenotypes. In a later analysis, some 17,000 TCR beta sequences were associated with specific HLA alleles at a false discovery rate of 0.05. CMV serostatus was the only immune exposure information available for the cohort. Presence/absence analyses assumed roughly uniform sequencing depth across donors, an assumption that may not hold. While some public TCRs were present in many individuals, most TCR sequences turned up only very rarely across donors. An association between a missense DCLRE1C variant and V-gene and J-gene trimming of TCR beta chains was found in a later genetic analysis and replicated in an independent cohort. A cluster of highly shared sequence variants was judged likely to be a technical artifact of the sequencing pipeline. When HLA alleles, especially DR and DQ, strongly co-occurred, TCR associations were difficult to assign to individual alleles. In a later analysis, most CMV-associated TCR beta chains were found to appear HLA-restricted, with HLA associations seemingly driven largely by CMV exposure. A total of roughly 160 TCR beta chains were listed by the study as associated with cytomegalovirus. Compared with the approximately 710-donor mean, donors in an Asian-associated ancestry cluster had fewer N-insertions in productive TCRs, according to a later genetic analysis. Linkage disequilibrium might explain the correlated functional status among segregating V segments, but an unknown experimental factor could not be excluded. A further reported finding was that TCR beta sequences accurately predicted the HLA-A and HLA-B alleles for most subjects in the first cohort.

The cohort was made up of 500 to 800 healthy bone marrow donors. Cohort members were all nominally healthy when sampled, although unrecorded immune exposures were likely present. The donor tested CMV seropositive, placing the donor among the 250 to 350 seropositive members of the cohort. A peripheral blood sample was provided by each donor, and peripheral blood mononuclear cells were used for TCR beta sequencing. The Qiagen DNeasy Blood Extraction Kit was used to extract genomic DNA from the blood cell samples. The CDR3 numbers 14 residues from cysteine through phenylalanine. The only DNA kept is the CDR3, 42 bases in frame from the first base. CDR1 GTSNPN and CDR2 SVGIG were looked up in the germline V gene (reference sequence). Trimmed from V: 3 bases; trimmed from J: 6 bases; junction bases lacking a gene match: 8.

The receptor's source is a male donor in good health and CMV-seropositive. Input material: PBMCs. Rearrangement joined TRBV30 to TRBJ2-7; 10 nucleotides in the junction match TRBD2. The CDR3 sequence is CAWSSGTSAAEQYF. The sequence in DNA is TGTGCCTGGAGCTCCGGGACTAGCGCTGCCGAGCAGTACTTC. Full variable domain (CDR3 extended with the reference TRBV30 and TRBJ2-7 proteins): SQTIHQWPATLVQPVGSPLSLECTVEGTSNPNLYWYRQAAGRGLQLLFYSVGIGQISSEVPQNLSASRPQDRQFILSSKKLLLSDSGFYLCAWSSGTSAAEQYFGPGTRLTVT.